The next 5 T cell receptor beta chains were all read from a single sample in a study of T cell responses to AZD1222 COVID-19 vaccine. Some clones are missing from TCRdb's copy, which holds only in-frame ones; the method was immunoSEQ multiplex PCR. The repertoire has roughly 120,000 clones, approximately 86% of them found once; the top ten carry 3%. Specimen: peripheral blood, collected 28 days after the second AZD1222 dose. The source of these receptors is an adult who received the AZD1222 COVID-19 vaccine.

The rearrangement uses TRBV5-4 and TRBJ2-2; D gene uncertain. Looked up from germline, CDR1 is SGHNT and CDR2 is YYREEE (reference sequence). The CDR3 spans 15 residues. Trimming cost V 0 bases and J 1 base, with 7 bases left between them. CDR3 bases: TGTGCCAGCAGCTTGGGTGGCGGGAACACCGGGGAGCTGTTTTTT. This codes for CASSLGGGNTGELFF.

This chain connects TRBV6-5 to TRBJ1-5; weak D call: TRBD1 (6 bases). Germline V gives CDR1 MNHEY, CDR2 SVGAGI. Trimming removed 6 bases from V and 6 bases from J, with 12 bases in between. This CDR3 contains 13 residues. CDR3 sequence: CASRSRDTQPQHF. The CDR3, as DNA: TGTGCCAGCAGGTCCCGGGACACTCAGCCCCAGCATTTT.

The J gene is TRBJ2-1, the V gene TRBV18; 14 bases line up with TRBD2. The CDR3 totals 16 residues. With 6 bases clipped from V and 6 bases from J, the junction kept 7 bases outside the gene matches. CDR1 and CDR2 (germline): KGHSH, LQKENI. CDR3 DNA: TGTGCCAGCTCGTTTAGAGGACTAGCGGGGGGCAATGAGCAGTTCTTC. Amino acids: CASSFRGLAGGNEQFF.

The V call is TRBV20-1, the J call TRBJ2-4; D is possibly TRBD2 (5 bases). The V gene's germline CDR1 is DFQATT and CDR2 SNEGSKA (reference sequence). The ends were cut back, 3 bases at V and 8 bases at J, with 11 bases in the middle. The CDR3 spans 12 residues. The CDR3 nucleotides read TGCAGTGCTAGTTACCTGGAGGACATTCAGTACTTC. As protein: CSASYLEDIQYF.

CDR3 loop: CASSSDPYEQYF. CDR3 nucleotides: TGTGCCAGTAGTTCGGATCCCTACGAGCAGTACTTC. This rearrangement joins TRBV19 to TRBJ2-7; D gene uncertain. Trimming removed 5 bases from V and 2 bases from J, with 7 bases in between. The CDR3 totals 12 residues. Germline values: CDR1 LNHDA, CDR2 SQIVND (reference sequence).